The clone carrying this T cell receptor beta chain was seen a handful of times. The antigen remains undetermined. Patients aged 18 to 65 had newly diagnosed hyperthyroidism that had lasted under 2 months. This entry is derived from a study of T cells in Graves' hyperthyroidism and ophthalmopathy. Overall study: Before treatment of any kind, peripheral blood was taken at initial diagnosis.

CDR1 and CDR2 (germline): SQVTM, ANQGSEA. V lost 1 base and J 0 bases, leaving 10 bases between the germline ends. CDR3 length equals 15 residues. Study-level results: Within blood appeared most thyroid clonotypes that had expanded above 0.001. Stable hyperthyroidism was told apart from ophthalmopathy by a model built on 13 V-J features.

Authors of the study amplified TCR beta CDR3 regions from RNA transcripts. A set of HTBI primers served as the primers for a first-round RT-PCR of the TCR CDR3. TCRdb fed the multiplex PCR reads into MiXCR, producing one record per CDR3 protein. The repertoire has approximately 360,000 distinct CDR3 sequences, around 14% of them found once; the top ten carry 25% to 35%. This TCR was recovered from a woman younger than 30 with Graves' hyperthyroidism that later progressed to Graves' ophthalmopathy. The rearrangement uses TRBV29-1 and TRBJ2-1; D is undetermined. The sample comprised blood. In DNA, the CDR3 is TGCAGCGTTGAAGTATGGGATCGCTCCTACAATGAGCAGTTCTTC. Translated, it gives CSVEVWDRSYNEQFF.